This is a list of T cell receptor beta chains from one sample in a study of CD8+CD57+ T cells in acquired aplastic anemia. TCRdb processed the reads anew with MiXCR; each CDR3 protein has one entry. The sample yields 100,000 to 150,000 distinct CDR3 sequences, about 40% seen once. Specimen: sorted CD4+, CD8+, or CD8+CD57+ T cells (not recorded which) from PBMCs. Every receptor here comes from a human donor with aplastic anemia. Both conserved end residues are part of each CDR3. Fields, in order: V gene, J gene, clone size, D gene, CDR3 DNA, CDR3 protein. The D gene is left open where the match is weak. Only some rows state a clone size, as once, few, many or a class for expanded clones.

v_call: TRBV19
j_call: TRBJ2-5
clone_size: NA
d_call: TRBD2
cdr3_nt: TGTGCCAGTAGTATCGCGGGGGAAGCCTCTGAGACCCAGTACTTC
cdr3_aa: CASSIAGEASETQYF

v_call: TRBV6-1
j_call: TRBJ1-6
clone_size: few
d_call: TRBD1
cdr3_nt: TGTGCCAGCAGGGGCCTGGGATCAGGACAGGGGATTTCACCCCTCCACTTT
cdr3_aa: CASRGLGSGQGISPLHF

v_call: TRBV15
j_call: TRBJ2-5
clone_size: NA
d_call: NA
cdr3_nt: TGTGCCACCAGCAGAGATCTGGAGACCCAGTACTTC
cdr3_aa: CATSRDLETQYF

v_call: TRBV9
j_call: TRBJ1-6
clone_size: NA
d_call: NA
cdr3_nt: TGTGCCAGCAGCGTAGGCGCAGGGAATGACTATAATTCACCCCTCCACTTT
cdr3_aa: CASSVGAGNDYNSPLHF

v_call: TRBV24-1
j_call: TRBJ1-2
clone_size: NA
d_call: TRBD1
cdr3_nt: TGTGCCAGCAATTCCAGGGGGCGCCTTGGCTACACCTTC
cdr3_aa: CASNSRGRLGYTF

v_call: TRBV30
j_call: TRBJ1-6
clone_size: NA
d_call: NA
cdr3_nt: TGTGCCTGGAGTTGGGGGGACCCGGAGCATAATTCACCCCTCCACTTT
cdr3_aa: CAWSWGDPEHNSPLHF

v_call: TRBV10-3
j_call: TRBJ1-1
clone_size: NA
d_call: NA
cdr3_nt: TGTGCCATCAGTGATCAGGAGAACACTGAAGCTTTCTTT
cdr3_aa: CAISDQENTEAFF

v_call: TRBV15
j_call: TRBJ2-7
clone_size: many
d_call: NA
cdr3_nt: TGTGCCACCAGCATCCGACTGTTTGGCTCCTACGAGCAGTACTTC
cdr3_aa: CATSIRLFGSYEQYF

v_call: TRBV5-4
j_call: TRBJ1-6
clone_size: many
d_call: TRBD1
cdr3_nt: TGTGCCAGCAGCTTGGACCCAGGGGGCGGTTCACCCCTCCACTTT
cdr3_aa: CASSLDPGGGSPLHF

v_call: TRBV3-1
j_call: TRBJ2-3
clone_size: NA
d_call: NA
cdr3_nt: TGTGCCAGCAGCCAAGTCCCGCCAGATACGCAGTATTTT
cdr3_aa: CASSQVPPDTQYF

v_call: TRBV11-2
j_call: TRBJ1-1
clone_size: many
d_call: NA
cdr3_nt: TGTGCCAGCAGCCGCCTTCTCGGGGGCACTGAAGCTTTCTTT
cdr3_aa: CASSRLLGGTEAFF

v_call: TRBV7-3
j_call: TRBJ2-7
clone_size: once
d_call: NA
cdr3_nt: TGTGCCAGCAGTTTAATCACCGGGACCGGTCCCTACGAGCAGTACTTC
cdr3_aa: CASSLITGTGPYEQYF

v_call: TRBV30
j_call: TRBJ1-1
clone_size: NA
d_call: NA
cdr3_nt: TGTGCCTGGACGGGGCCTTGGGGGACCACTGAAGCTTTCTTT
cdr3_aa: CAWTGPWGTTEAFF

v_call: TRBV11-1
j_call: TRBJ2-1
clone_size: NA
d_call: TRBD2
cdr3_nt: TGTGTCAGCAGCTTAGTTCGGGGGGGTGGCTCCTACAATGAGCAGTTCTTC
cdr3_aa: CVSSLVRGGGSYNEQFF

v_call: TRBV24-1
j_call: TRBJ1-1
clone_size: NA
d_call: NA
cdr3_nt: TGTGCCACCAAACGAAACCCTAAGACAGAGGTCGACACTGAAGCTTTCTTT
cdr3_aa: CATKRNPKTEVDTEAFF

v_call: TRBV15
j_call: TRBJ1-5
clone_size: NA
d_call: NA
cdr3_nt: TGTGCCACCAGCGTAGGGGATAATCAGCCCCAGCATTTT
cdr3_aa: CATSVGDNQPQHF

v_call: TRBV28
j_call: TRBJ2-7
clone_size: NA
d_call: TRBD2
cdr3_nt: TGTGCCAGCACCTTCCCGGGGGGTTCCTACGAGCAGTACTTC
cdr3_aa: CASTFPGGSYEQYF

v_call: TRBV6-1
j_call: TRBJ1-1
clone_size: few
d_call: NA
cdr3_nt: TGTGCCAGCAGTGAACACCCCGTAAAGACTGAAGCTTTCTTT
cdr3_aa: CASSEHPVKTEAFF

v_call: TRBV27
j_call: TRBJ2-3
clone_size: NA
d_call: NA
cdr3_nt: TGTGCCAGCAGTTTATCCCCCCACACAGATACGCAGTATTTT
cdr3_aa: CASSLSPHTDTQYF

v_call: TRBV25-1
j_call: TRBJ2-7
clone_size: NA
d_call: NA
cdr3_nt: TGTGCCAGCAGTTTTTTTAACTCCTACGAGCAGTACTTC
cdr3_aa: CASSFFNSYEQYF

v_call: TRBV10-3
j_call: TRBJ2-3
clone_size: NA
d_call: TRBD2
cdr3_nt: TGTGCCATCAGTGAGTCAACTAGCGGTGCCCACACAGATACGCAGTATTTT
cdr3_aa: CAISESTSGAHTDTQYF

v_call: TRBV28
j_call: TRBJ2-3
clone_size: NA
d_call: TRBD2
cdr3_nt: TGTGCCAGCACCGCGGGGGGGCTAACAGATACGCAGTATTTT
cdr3_aa: CASTAGGLTDTQYF

v_call: TRBV5-6
j_call: TRBJ2-7
clone_size: many
d_call: NA
cdr3_nt: TGTGCCAGCAGCTTGCTTATGAGGGTAAAAAGCTCCTACGAGCAGTACTTC
cdr3_aa: CASSLLMRVKSSYEQYF

v_call: TRBV7-2
j_call: TRBJ1-2
clone_size: NA
d_call: TRBD1
cdr3_nt: TGTGCCAGCAGAGGGGACAGGGGAGTTGGCTACACCTTC
cdr3_aa: CASRGDRGVGYTF

v_call: TRBV15
j_call: TRBJ1-4
clone_size: NA
d_call: NA
cdr3_nt: TGTGCCACCAGCAGAGATAGGTCAATAGGGGAAAAACTGTTTTTT
cdr3_aa: CATSRDRSIGEKLFF

v_call: TRBV20-1
j_call: TRBJ1-1
clone_size: NA
d_call: NA
cdr3_nt: TGCAGTGCTAGAGAGGGGGTCATGAACACTGAAGCTTTCTTT
cdr3_aa: CSAREGVMNTEAFF

v_call: TRBV6-1
j_call: TRBJ2-2
clone_size: few
d_call: NA
cdr3_nt: TGTGCCAGCAGTGAAGAGGGGGTCGGGGAGCTGTTTTTT
cdr3_aa: CASSEEGVGELFF

v_call: TRBV2
j_call: TRBJ1-1
clone_size: many
d_call: NA
cdr3_nt: TGTGCCAGTTCCTCGGACATGAACACTGAAGCTTTCTTT
cdr3_aa: CASSSDMNTEAFF

v_call: TRBV6-5
j_call: TRBJ2-1
clone_size: few
d_call: NA
cdr3_nt: TGTGCCAGCAGTTACCGGGGTTTTGATGAGCAGTTCTTC
cdr3_aa: CASSYRGFDEQFF

v_call: TRBV28
j_call: TRBJ2-1
clone_size: few
d_call: TRBD2
cdr3_nt: TGTGCCAGCAGTTTAGGCGGGGGGGCGACTAATGAGCAGTTCTTC
cdr3_aa: CASSLGGGATNEQFF

v_call: TRBV20-1
j_call: TRBJ1-6
clone_size: NA
d_call: NA
cdr3_nt: TGCAGTGCTAGAGATATGGGCCGTTACCCCCTCCACTTT
cdr3_aa: CSARDMGRYPLHF

v_call: TRBV19
j_call: TRBJ2-2
clone_size: few
d_call: TRBD1
cdr3_nt: TGTGCCAGTAGTCGGGGACAGGGGGCTACAACGAACACCGGGGAGCTGTTTTTT
cdr3_aa: CASSRGQGATTNTGELFF

v_call: TRBV30
j_call: TRBJ1-3
clone_size: many
d_call: NA
cdr3_nt: TGTGCCTGGGGCTCTGGAAACACCATATATTTT
cdr3_aa: CAWGSGNTIYF

v_call: TRBV19
j_call: TRBJ1-2
clone_size: NA
d_call: NA
cdr3_nt: TGTGCCACAAAACAGGGCCCTAACTATGGCTACACCTTC
cdr3_aa: CATKQGPNYGYTF

v_call: TRBV19
j_call: TRBJ2-7
clone_size: many
d_call: NA
cdr3_nt: TGTGCCAGTAGGACGAACGAGGGGCGAGGGGAGCAGTACTTC
cdr3_aa: CASRTNEGRGEQYF

v_call: TRBV15
j_call: TRBJ1-1
clone_size: NA
d_call: TRBD1
cdr3_nt: TGTGCCACCAGCACATGGACAGGGCAAACTGAAGCTTTCTTT
cdr3_aa: CATSTWTGQTEAFF

v_call: TRBV9
j_call: TRBJ2-1
clone_size: NA
d_call: NA
cdr3_nt: TGTGCCAGCGGCCAGGGGGGGACCTACAATGAGCAGTTCTTC
cdr3_aa: CASGQGGTYNEQFF

v_call: TRBV5-1
j_call: TRBJ1-6
clone_size: NA
d_call: NA
cdr3_nt: TGCGCCAGCAGCTTTGACAGGACCTCACCCCTCCACTTT
cdr3_aa: CASSFDRTSPLHF

v_call: TRBV11-2
j_call: TRBJ2-3
clone_size: many
d_call: TRBD2
cdr3_nt: TGTGCCAGCAGCCGATCTGTGGGGGGAGGGGCAGATACGCAGTATTTT
cdr3_aa: CASSRSVGGGADTQYF

v_call: TRBV12-3/TRBV12-4
j_call: TRBJ1-1
clone_size: many
d_call: NA
cdr3_nt: TGTGCCAGCAGTTTTGGGGGGGGCCTTGGCACTGAAGCTTTCTTT
cdr3_aa: CASSFGGGLGTEAFF

v_call: TRBV5-5
j_call: TRBJ1-5
clone_size: many
d_call: NA
cdr3_nt: TGTGCCAGCAGCCTGGGACTTTTCAATCAGCCCCAGCATTTT
cdr3_aa: CASSLGLFNQPQHF

v_call: TRBV6-1
j_call: TRBJ2-2
clone_size: NA
d_call: TRBD1
cdr3_nt: TGTGCCAGCAGTAAACCCGGGGCAGGGGGCCACACCGGGGAGCTGTTTTTT
cdr3_aa: CASSKPGAGGHTGELFF

v_call: TRBV5-1
j_call: TRBJ2-3
clone_size: many
d_call: TRBD1
cdr3_nt: TGCGCCAGCAGCTCGACAGGACAGGGGATGGATACGCAGTATTTT
cdr3_aa: CASSSTGQGMDTQYF

v_call: TRBV15
j_call: TRBJ1-1
clone_size: many
d_call: NA
cdr3_nt: TGTGCCACCAGCAGAGATCCGGGGATCACTGAAGCTTTCTTT
cdr3_aa: CATSRDPGITEAFF

v_call: TRBV25-1
j_call: TRBJ2-1
clone_size: NA
d_call: TRBD2
cdr3_nt: TGTGCCAGCAATCTGGAACTAGCGGATTACAATGAGCAGTTCTTC
cdr3_aa: CASNLELADYNEQFF

v_call: TRBV7-9
j_call: TRBJ2-7
clone_size: many
d_call: TRBD2
cdr3_nt: TGTGCCAGCAGCCCTAGCGGGGGGACCTTCTACGAGCAGTACTTC
cdr3_aa: CASSPSGGTFYEQYF

v_call: TRBV5-4
j_call: TRBJ2-1
clone_size: many
d_call: TRBD1
cdr3_nt: TGTGCCAGCAGCATGAGGGACAGGGAAAATGAGCAGTTCTTC
cdr3_aa: CASSMRDRENEQFF

v_call: TRBV19
j_call: TRBJ2-2
clone_size: NA
d_call: NA
cdr3_nt: TGTGCCAGTAGTATAGGGACCTTTACCGGGGAGCTGTTTTTT
cdr3_aa: CASSIGTFTGELFF

v_call: TRBV2
j_call: TRBJ2-2
clone_size: many
d_call: NA
cdr3_nt: TGTGCCAGCAAAAGTGGGCACACGAACACCGGGGAGCTGTTTTTT
cdr3_aa: CASKSGHTNTGELFF

v_call: TRBV2
j_call: TRBJ1-6
clone_size: NA
d_call: TRBD1
cdr3_nt: TGTGCCAGCAGGACGCAACAGGGGCGATGGGCACCCCTCCACTTT
cdr3_aa: CASRTQQGRWAPLHF

v_call: TRBV5-1
j_call: TRBJ2-1
clone_size: many
d_call: NA
cdr3_nt: TGCGCCAGCGGAGGGTCTAGCGCCGATGAGCAGTTCTTC
cdr3_aa: CASGGSSADEQFF

v_call: TRBV24-1
j_call: TRBJ2-5
clone_size: NA
d_call: NA
cdr3_nt: TGTGCCACCAGTGATTTGCTAGGGACTCGAAAAAGGGAGACCCAGTACTTC
cdr3_aa: CATSDLLGTRKRETQYF

v_call: TRBV7-2
j_call: TRBJ2-7
clone_size: many
d_call: NA
cdr3_nt: TGTGCCAGCAGCCCCGGCATTCGAGACTACGAGCAGTACTTC
cdr3_aa: CASSPGIRDYEQYF

v_call: TRBV25-1
j_call: TRBJ1-2
clone_size: NA
d_call: NA
cdr3_nt: TGTGCCAGCAGTGAATGGGACAACTACTTATATGGCTACACCTTC
cdr3_aa: CASSEWDNYLYGYTF

v_call: TRBV7-6
j_call: TRBJ1-6
clone_size: NA
d_call: NA
cdr3_nt: TGTGCCAGCAGCTCCCATGAGGCACCCCTCCACTTT
cdr3_aa: CASSSHEAPLHF